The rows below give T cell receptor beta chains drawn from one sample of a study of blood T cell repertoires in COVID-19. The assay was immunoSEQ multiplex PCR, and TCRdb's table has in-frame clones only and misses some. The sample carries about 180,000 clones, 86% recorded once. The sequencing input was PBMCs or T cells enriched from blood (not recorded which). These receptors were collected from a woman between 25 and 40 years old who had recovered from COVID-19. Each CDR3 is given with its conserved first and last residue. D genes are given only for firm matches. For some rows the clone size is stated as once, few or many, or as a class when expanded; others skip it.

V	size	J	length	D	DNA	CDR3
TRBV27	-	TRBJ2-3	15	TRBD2	TGTGCCAGCAGTGTAACTAGCGGGAGTGTCTATACGCAGTATTTT	CASSVTSGSVYTQYF
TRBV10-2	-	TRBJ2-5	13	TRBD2	TGCGCCAGCCGGTACAGCGGGGAACAGACCCAGTACTTC	CASRYSGEQTQYF
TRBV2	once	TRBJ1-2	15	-	TGTGCCAGCAGTGTCTCAGGGGCCCTTCGATATGGCTACACCTTC	CASSVSGALRYGYTF
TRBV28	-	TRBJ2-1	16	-	TGTGCCAGCAGTTTAACCGGGACGGAAAAGGGGGATGAGCAGTTCTTC	CASSLTGTEKGDEQFF
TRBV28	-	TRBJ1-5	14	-	TGTGCCAGCAGTTTATCGGGAGGTCGGCAGCCCCAGCATTTT	CASSLSGGRQPQHF
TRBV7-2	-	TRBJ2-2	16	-	TGTGCCAGCAGCCCCCACCGACTAGTCAACACCGGGGAGCTGTTTTTT	CASSPHRLVNTGELFF
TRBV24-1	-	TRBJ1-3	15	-	TGTGCCACCAGGGCTAGGGGGTACTCTGGAAACACCATATATTTT	CATRARGYSGNTIYF
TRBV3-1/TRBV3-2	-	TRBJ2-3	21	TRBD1	TGTGCCAGCAGCATAGGTGAATACCGCCCCCACAGGGGCCAAAGCACAGATACGCAGTATTTT	CASSIGEYRPHRGQSTDTQYF
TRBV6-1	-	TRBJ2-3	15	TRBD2	TGTGCCAGCAGTGAAGTTGTAGCGGGACTGGATACGCAGTATTTT	CASSEVVAGLDTQYF
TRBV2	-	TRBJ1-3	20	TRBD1	TGTGCCAGCAGTGAGCGACAGGGGGCGACTGCCGTGGACTCTGGAAACACCATATATTTT	CASSERQGATAVDSGNTIYF
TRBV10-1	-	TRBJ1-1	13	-	TGCGCCAGCAGTGTACAGGGGAACACTGAAGCTTTCTTT	CASSVQGNTEAFF
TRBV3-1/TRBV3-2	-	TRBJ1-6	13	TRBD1	TGTGCCAGCAGTACAGGGGCTAAGTCACCCCTCCACTTT	CASSTGAKSPLHF
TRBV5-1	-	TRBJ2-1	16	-	TGCGCCAGCAGCTTGGCCGGAGTAACGATGGACAATGAGCAGTTCTTC	CASSLAGVTMDNEQFF
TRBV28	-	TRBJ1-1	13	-	TGTGCCAGCAGTTTCCGGACAGACACTGAAGCTTTCTTT	CASSFRTDTEAFF
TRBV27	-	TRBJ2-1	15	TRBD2	TGTGCCAGCAGTTTTAGCGGGAACCCCGGCAATGAGCAGTTCTTC	CASSFSGNPGNEQFF
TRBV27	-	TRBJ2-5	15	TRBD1	TGTGCCAGCAGTCTTGGACAGGGGTGGGAAGAGACCCAGTACTTC	CASSLGQGWEETQYF
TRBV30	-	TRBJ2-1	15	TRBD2	TGTGCCTGGAGTTCGACGGGAGGGGCGGTGGATGAGCAGTTCTTC	CAWSSTGGAVDEQFF
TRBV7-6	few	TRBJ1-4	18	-	TGTGCCAGCAGCTTAGCGCCGAGGAGCAGTGCAACTAATGAAAAACTGTTTTTT	CASSLAPRSSATNEKLFF
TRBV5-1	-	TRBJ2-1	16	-	TGCGCCAGCAGCTTGGCCGGGTACGCCTCCTACAATGAGCAGTTCTTC	CASSLAGYASYNEQFF
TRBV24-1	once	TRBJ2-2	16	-	TGTGCCACCAGTGATTTGAGTTACATGAACACCGGGGAGCTGTTTTTT	CATSDLSYMNTGELFF
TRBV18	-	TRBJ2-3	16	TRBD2	TGTGCCAGCTCACCCGGGACTAGCGGGAGTACAGATACGCAGTATTTT	CASSPGTSGSTDTQYF
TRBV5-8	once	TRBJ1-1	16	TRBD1	TGTGCCAGCAGCTTTAGGACAGGGGGCTTGGACACTGAAGCTTTCTTT	CASSFRTGGLDTEAFF
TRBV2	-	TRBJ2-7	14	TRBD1	TGTGCCAGCAGGGGGACAGGGGGCCCGGGGGAGCAGTACTTC	CASRGTGGPGEQYF
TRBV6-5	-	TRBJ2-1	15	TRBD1	TGTGCCAGCAGTTTCCGGGACAGGGGGAAAAATGAGCAGTTCTTC	CASSFRDRGKNEQFF
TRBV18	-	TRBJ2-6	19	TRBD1	TGTGCCAGCTCACCAGGGCAACCGGGACAGGGGTCTGGGGCCAACGTCCTGACTTTC	CASSPGQPGQGSGANVLTF
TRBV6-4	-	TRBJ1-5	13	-	TGTGCCAGCAGTGAGAGGGAAGGTCAGCCCCAGCATTTT	CASSEREGQPQHF
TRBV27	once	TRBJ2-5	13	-	TGTGCCAGCAGTTTAGGGAGCGGAGTTTCCCAGTACTTC	CASSLGSGVSQYF
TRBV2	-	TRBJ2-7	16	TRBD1	TGTGCCAGCAGTCCTCCTTCCGGGACAGGGAGTCTGGCGCGGCGGTTC	CASSPPSGTGSLARRF
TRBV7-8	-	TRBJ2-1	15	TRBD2	TGTGCCAGCAGCCCACCGGGACTAGCGGGAGAAAGGCAGTTCTTC	CASSPPGLAGERQFF
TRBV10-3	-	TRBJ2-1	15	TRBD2	TGTGCCATCACCGGGACTAGCGGGTCCTACAATGAGCAGTTCTTC	CAITGTSGSYNEQFF
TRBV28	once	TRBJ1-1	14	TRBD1	TGTGCCAGCAGGGGGGCAGGGGGGAGAAGTGAAGCTTTCTTT	CASRGAGGRSEAFF
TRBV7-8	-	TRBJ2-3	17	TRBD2	TGTGCCAGCAGCTTAGTTCGGCTAGCGGGAATCACAGATACGCAGTATTTT	CASSLVRLAGITDTQYF
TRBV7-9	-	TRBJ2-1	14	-	TGTGCCAGCAGCCCATTTAAGTCTGGGGCTGAGCAGTTCTTC	CASSPFKSGAEQFF
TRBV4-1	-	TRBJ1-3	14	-	TGCGCCAGCAGCCAAGATGTTCCCCGTCCGACCATATATTTT	CASSQDVPRPTIYF
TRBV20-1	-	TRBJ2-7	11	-	TGCAGTGCCGGTTTCACCTACGAGCAGTACTTC	CSAGFTYEQYF
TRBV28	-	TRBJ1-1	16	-	TGTGCCAGCAGCCCGATTAGGAGGGCGCCTAACACTGAAGCTTTCTTT	CASSPIRRAPNTEAFF
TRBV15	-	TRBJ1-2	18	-	TGTGCCACCAGCAGAGATAGGCTAACAGGGCGCTCCTCCTATGGCTACACCTTC	CATSRDRLTGRSSYGYTF
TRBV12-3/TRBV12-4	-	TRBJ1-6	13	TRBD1	TGTGCCAGCAGCACAGGGGCAGTTTTACCCCTCCACTTT	CASSTGAVLPLHF
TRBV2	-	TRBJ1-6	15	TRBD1	TGTGCCAGTTTACAGGGGGAATCCTATAATTCACCCCTCCACTTT	CASLQGESYNSPLHF
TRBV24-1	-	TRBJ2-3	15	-	TGTGCCACCAGTGACTCGCGGCAACTAGTCGATACGCAGTATTTT	CATSDSRQLVDTQYF
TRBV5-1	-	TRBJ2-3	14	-	TGCGCCGCCAGCCGAGGTACGGGCACAGATACGCAGTATTTT	CAASRGTGTDTQYF
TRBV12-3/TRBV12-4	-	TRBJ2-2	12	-	TGTGCCAGCAGAAGAGACACCGGGGAGCTGTTTTTT	CASRRDTGELFF
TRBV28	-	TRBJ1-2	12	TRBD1	TGTGCCAGCAGTTTCAGGGGGCGCGGCTACACCTTC	CASSFRGRGYTF
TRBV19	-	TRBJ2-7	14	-	TGTGCCAGTAGTAGACGCACAGAGACCTACGAGCAGTACTTC	CASSRRTETYEQYF
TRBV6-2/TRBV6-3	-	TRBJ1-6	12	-	TGTGCCAGCAGTGCAGGGAACTCACCCCTCCACTTT	CASSAGNSPLHF
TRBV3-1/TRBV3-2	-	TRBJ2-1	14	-	TGTGCCAGCAGCCCTCCCGAGCGGGACAATGAGCAGTTCTTC	CASSPPERDNEQFF
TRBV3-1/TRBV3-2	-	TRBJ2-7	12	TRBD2	TGTGCCAGCAGCTCTAGCGGGGGCGAGCAGTACTTC	CASSSSGGEQYF
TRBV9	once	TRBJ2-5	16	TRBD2	TGTGCCAGCAGCGTAGGGCTAGCGGGTAGCCAAGAGACCCAGTACTTC	CASSVGLAGSQETQYF
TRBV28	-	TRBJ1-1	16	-	TGTGCCAGCAGTTTCGGAGAGGGGAGGGCGTACACTGAAGCTTTCTTT	CASSFGEGRAYTEAFF
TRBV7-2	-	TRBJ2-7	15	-	TGTGCCAGCAGCTTAGCACTCAACGATGTAGCCGAGCAGTACTTC	CASSLALNDVAEQYF
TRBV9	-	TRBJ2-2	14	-	TGTGCCAGCAGCGTAGGGCAGGGGACCGGGGAGCTGTTTTTT	CASSVGQGTGELFF
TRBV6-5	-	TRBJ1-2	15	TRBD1	TGTGCCAGCAGCAGAGACAGGGGGGTAATTGGTGGCTACACCTTC	CASSRDRGVIGGYTF
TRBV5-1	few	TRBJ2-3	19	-	TGCGCCAGCAGCTCCACCCGAGGACAGCCAATAACTAGCACAGATACGCAGTATTTT	CASSSTRGQPITSTDTQYF
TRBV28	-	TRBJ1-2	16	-	TGTGCCAGCAGTTTATTTTCGGGGGTGGGGAACTATGGCTACACCTTC	CASSLFSGVGNYGYTF